The 18 T cell receptor beta chains in this list originate from one sample, sequenced in a study of T cells in Graves' hyperthyroidism and ophthalmopathy. It was RNA transcripts that yielded the amplified TCR beta CDR3 regions. The HTBI set primed first-round TCR CDR3 RT-PCR. Each CDR3 protein is one row after TCRdb ran MiXCR on the multiplex PCR reads. The sample includes around 350,000 distinct CDR3 sequences, approximately 25% seen only once; the top ten take around 70%. Sequenced sample: blood. The receptors derive from a man between 50 and 59 years old with Graves' hyperthyroidism.

This clonotype showed up just a few times. This chain links TRBV6-1 with TRBJ2-3; D uncertain. The CDR3 runs to 17 residues. Between the trimmed V and J ends, which lost 6 bases and 1 base, there was a span of 20 bases. The germline V gene encodes CDR1 MNHNS and CDR2 SASEGT. CDR3 residues: CASRPRRNPTGTDTQYF. CDR3 nucleotide sequence: TGTGCCAGCAGGCCTCGACGGAATCCCACAGGCACAGATACGCAGTATTTT.

This rearrangement joins TRBV7-8 to TRBJ2-1; D is possibly TRBD2 (7 bases). The CDR3 runs to 16 residues. CDR1 and CDR2 from the germline V gene are SGHVS and FQNEAQ. Trimming removed 5 bases from V and 10 bases from J, with 24 bases in between. The CDR3 DNA sequence: TGTGCCAGCAGCCCCCAGGGGCGGGGGAGTGTAGGCGAGCAGTTCTTC. This codes for CASSPQGRGSVGEQFF. The variable domain in full, completed from reference TRBV7-8 and TRBJ2-1, reads GAGVSQSPRYKVAKRGQDVALRCDPISGHVSLFWYQQALGQGPEFLTYFQNEAQLDKSGLPSDRFFAERPEGSVSTLKIQRTQQEDSAVYLCASSPQGRGSVGEQFFGPGTRLTVL.

This clonotype occurred many times. This chain connects TRBV3-1 to TRBJ1-1; D is perhaps TRBD1 (5 bases). The V gene lost 5 bases and the J gene lost 9 bases, with 10 bases spanning the gap. This CDR3 region has 11 residues. The germline V gene has CDR1 LGHDT and CDR2 YNNKEL (reference sequence). CDR3 protein: CASSSWDQAFF. The CDR3 nucleotides read TGTGCCAGCAGCTCGTGGGACCAAGCTTTCTTT.

V is TRBV9 and J is TRBJ1-1; TRBD1 agrees at 10 bases. CDR1 and CDR2 (germline): SGDLS, YYNGEE. The V segment lost 0 bases and the J segment 4 bases; nucleotides outside the gene matches: 9. The CDR3 loop spans 17 amino acids. CDR3 in DNA: TGTGCCAGCAGCGTAGTTATGGGGGGGACAGGGGTCACTGAAGCTTTCTTT. It is translated as CASSVVMGGTGVTEAFF.

The rearrangement joins TRBV20-1 to TRBJ2-1, with TRBD2 as a possible D gene (5 bases). From germline, CDR1 is DFQATT and CDR2 SNEGSKA (reference sequence). Deletions cut 3 bases from V and 15 bases from J, with 24 bases between. The CDR3 is 14 residues long. CDR3 in DNA: TGCAGTGCTAGGGGGATGACTTTTGAGGGAGCGCTGTTCTTC. Amino acids: CSARGMTFEGALFF.

The J gene is TRBJ2-3, the V gene TRBV9; D ambiguous. The CDR3 contains 13 residues. Germline V gene lookup returns CDR1 SGDLS and CDR2 YYNGEE. Trimming took 0 bases from V and 11 from J, leaving 13 bases between them. In nucleotides, the CDR3 is TGTGCCAGCAGCGTAGTGTCCAAGTCAGGGCAGTATTTT. Protein: CASSVVSKSGQYF.

The V and J genes are TRBV7-6 and TRBJ2-1; 7 bases agree with TRBD2. Germline trimming cut 2 bases from V and 6 bases from J; bases unmatched to any gene: 13. CDR1 is SGHVS and CDR2 is FNYEAQ in the germline V gene. The length of the CDR3 is 17 residues. This chain's CDR3 is CASSLFPGGRAGNEQFF. The CDR3 DNA reads TGTGCCAGCAGCTTATTCCCGGGCGGGAGAGCGGGCAATGAGCAGTTCTTC.

Ten or more counts support this clonotype. The rearrangement links TRBV7-3 to TRBJ2-1, with TRBD2 as a possible D gene (6 bases). Trimming cost V 4 bases and J 2 bases, with 12 bases left between them. Germline V lookup: CDR1 SGHTA, CDR2 FQGTGA. The length of the CDR3 is 15 residues. The CDR3 region is CASSYGSLAYNEQFF. Written as DNA, the CDR3 is TGTGCCAGCAGCTACGGGAGTCTGGCCTACAATGAGCAGTTCTTC.

This clonotype appeared a few times. CDR3 region: CASSPDIALAGTDTQYF. The CDR3 DNA sequence: TGTGCCAGCAGCCCGGATATAGCCCTAGCGGGCACAGATACGCAGTATTTT. The chain links TRBV7-2 to TRBJ2-3, with TRBD2 identical over 7 bases. The germline V gene encodes CDR1 SGHTA and CDR2 FQGNSA. V lost 5 bases and J lost 1; bases outside the gene matches: 12. The CDR3 length is 17 residues. The full variable domain, its missing parts supplied by reference TRBV7-2 and TRBJ2-3, is GAGVSQSPSNKVTEKGKDVELRCDPISGHTALYWYRQSLGQGLEFLIYFQGNSAPDKSGLPSDRFSAERTGGSVSTLTIQRTQQEDSAVYLCASSPDIALAGTDTQYFGPGTRLTVL.

On this clonotype: This may stem from a read error, because a much larger clone lies one nucleotide away. This rearrangement joins TRBV9 to TRBJ1-1; a weak D match, TRBD1 (5 bases). The CDR3 contains 13 residues. Looked up from germline, CDR1 is SGDLS and CDR2 is YYNGEE. V was trimmed by 3 bases and J by 1 base, leaving 7 bases between them. CDR3 DNA: TGTGCCAGCAGCGGGGACGGGAACACTGAAGCTTTCTTT. This encodes CASSGDGNTEAFF.

This clonotype was recorded a few times. This rearrangement joins TRBV10-2 to TRBJ2-3, with 8 nucleotides matching TRBD2. CDR1 is WSHSY, CDR2 SAAADI, per germline. The CDR3 loop spans 14 amino acids. The ends lost 11 bases at V and 5 bases at J; junction bases unmatched: 12. The CDR3 region is CAAGIGRAEDTQYF. CDR3 bases: TGCGCCGCGGGGATCGGGAGGGCCGAAGATACGCAGTATTTT.

The table lists this clonotype with many counts. The chain joins TRBV28 to TRBJ2-7; weak D call: TRBD1 (6 bases). CDR1 is MDHEN and CDR2 is SYDVKM in the germline V gene. V was clipped by 8 bases and J by 3 bases, with 8 bases between them. The length of the CDR3 is 11 residues. Here the CDR3 reads CASGGYYEQYF. In DNA form, the CDR3 reads TGTGCCAGCGGGGGCTACTACGAGCAGTACTTC. The complete variable domain, with remaining parts taken from reference TRBV28 and TRBJ2-7, reads DVKVTQSSRYLVKRTGEKVFLECVQDMDHENMFWYRQDPGLGLRLIYFSYDVKMKEKGDIPEGYSVSREKKERFSLILESASTNQTSMYLCASGGYYEQYFGPGTRLTVT.

The gene calls are TRBV9 and TRBJ1-5; 7 nucleotides line up with TRBD1. Unmatched junction bases numbered 7, after V lost 5 bases and J lost 2 bases. The CDR3 has 15 amino acids. Germline CDR1 SGDLS, CDR2 YYNGEE. The CDR3 coding sequence is TGTGCCAGCAGTATAGACAGGGAGGGCAATCAGCCCCAGCATTTT. Its translation: CASSIDREGNQPQHF.

V is TRBV6-1 and J is TRBJ2-7; a weak D match, TRBD1 (5 bases). The germline gives CDR1 MNHNS, CDR2 SASEGT. V lost 7 bases and J 6 bases, leaving 19 bases between the germline ends. This CDR3 comprises 14 residues. CDR3 nucleotide sequence: TGTGCCAGCAAATTACCTGGTCAGGGAAGCGAGCAGTACTTC. Protein: CASKLPGQGSEQYF.

The V and J genes are TRBV29-1 and TRBJ1-1; possible D gene TRBD1, 6 bases. The CDR3 runs to 12 residues. The germline V and J ends were trimmed by 4 bases and 5 bases, with 11 bases remaining between them. In germline, CDR1 is SQVTM, CDR2 ANQGSEA. This CDR3 reads CSVATGWTEAFF. The CDR3 DNA reads TGCAGCGTTGCAACAGGGTGGACTGAAGCTTTCTTT.

This clonotype was observed at least ten times. The rearrangement uses TRBV7-9 and TRBJ2-1; TRBD1 might be the D (6 bases). The CDR3 extends over 12 amino acids. The germline V gene encodes CDR1 SEHNR and CDR2 FQNEAQ (reference sequence). Trimming removed 3 bases at V and 12 bases at J, with 12 bases between. The CDR3 DNA sequence: TGTGCCAGCAGCTTCGAAGGGGGTCGGCAGTTCTTC. As protein: CASSFEGGRQFF.

This chain joins TRBV15 and TRBJ2-2; D ambiguous. V was clipped by 0 bases and J by 5 bases, with 10 bases between them. Per the germline V gene, CDR1 is LNHNV and CDR2 is YYDKDF (reference sequence). The CDR3 consists of 15 residues. CDR3 DNA sequence: TGTGCCACCAGCAGAGATCCGGCAGGTACCGGGGAGCTGTTTTTT. This sequence encodes CATSRDPAGTGELFF. Combining the CDR3 with reference TRBV15 and TRBJ2-2 gives the whole variable domain DAMVIQNPRYQVTQFGKPVTLSCSQTLNHNVMYWYQQKSSQAPKLLFHYYDKDFNNEADTPDNFQSRRPNTSFCFLDIRSPGLGDTAMYLCATSRDPAGTGELFFGEGSRLTVL.

This clonotype was seen a handful of times. The V gene is TRBV2, the J gene TRBJ2-7; 9 nucleotides agree with TRBD1. V lost 1 base and J lost 4; bases outside the gene matches: 2. The CDR3 runs to 14 residues. In germline, CDR1 is SNHLY, CDR2 FYNNEI. The CDR3 region has the DNA TGTGCCAGCAGTGAAGACAGGGGGCAATACGAGCAGTACTTC. This translates into CASSEDRGQYEQYF.